This T cell receptor beta chain comes out of a study of blood T cell repertoires in COVID-19. On the study more broadly: Acute and convalescent COVID-19 specimens originated in the United States, Italy and Spain. The cDNA or gDNA used as material had been derived from T cells, B-cell-depleted T cells, or PBMCs.

Original processing notes: The assay estimated nucleated cells by amplifying reference gene primers. Data came from immunoSEQ multiplex PCR; TCRdb stores just in-frame clones and leaves some out. V, J and clone size reflect that table, while D and trimming were determined from the DNA. Counted here are 45,000 to 60,000 clones, 89% occurring once; the ten biggest clones make up around 2.1%. In germline, CDR1 is KGHSH, CDR2 LQKENI. V lost 5 bases, J lost 0 bases, and 3 bases stayed unmatched. CDR3 length: 15 residues. The specimen was peripheral blood. The clonotype originates from a human donor in a cohort sampled during active COVID-19. The chain recombines TRBV18 with TRBJ2-1, with TRBD1 matching 8 bases. CDR3 loop: CASSTGTGSYNEQFF. CDR3 bases: TGTGCCAGCTCAACCGGGACAGGCTCCTACAATGAGCAGTTCTTC.